This T cell receptor beta chain is drawn from a study of regulatory T cells in long-lasting Graves disease. Broader study findings: Fewer public clonotypes were shared by new patients (966) than by persistent patients (fewer than 3,000). Possibly, too few samples lowered accuracy.

Both iRepertoire HTBI primers and Arm-PCR of CDR3 regions were used to build the TCR beta libraries. One entry per CDR3 protein results from TCRdb running MiXCR on the multiplex PCR reads. The sample shows approximately 350,000 distinct CDR3 sequences, around 15% of them seen only once. In regard to this clonotype: Its antigen is still unknown.

Documented time point: newly diagnosed GD, antithyroid drugs for less than 3 months. Researchers made the TCR library from RNA that was extracted from PBMCs. Graves' disease diagnosis followed American Thyroid Association guidelines. Each of the patients was recruited from an endocrinology department situated in Xi'an, China. The ends lost 5 bases at V and 2 bases at J; junction bases unmatched: 7. Germline CDR1 reads ENHRY; CDR2 reads SYGVKD. This CDR3 is 15 amino acids long. In addition, the sample was reused for a study of T cells in Graves' hyperthyroidism and ophthalmopathy.

This sample comprised peripheral blood mononuclear cells (PBMCs), obtained at new diagnosis, from a patient treated with antithyroid drugs. The sequence was obtained from a young woman with Graves disease. V gene TRBV10-3 combines with J gene TRBJ2-3; TRBD1 agrees at 7 bases. CDR3 in amino acids: CAISSDRRHTDTQYF. The CDR3 DNA reads as TGTGCCATCAGTTCGGACAGGAGACACACAGATACGCAGTATTTT.